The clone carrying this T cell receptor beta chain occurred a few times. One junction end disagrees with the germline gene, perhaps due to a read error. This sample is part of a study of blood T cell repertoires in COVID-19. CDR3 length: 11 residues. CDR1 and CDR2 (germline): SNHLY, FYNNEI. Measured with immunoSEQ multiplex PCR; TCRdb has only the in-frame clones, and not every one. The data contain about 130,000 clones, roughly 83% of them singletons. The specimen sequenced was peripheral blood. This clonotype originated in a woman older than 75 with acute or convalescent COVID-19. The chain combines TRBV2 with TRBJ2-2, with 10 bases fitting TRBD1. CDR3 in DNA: TGTGCCAGCAAGGGGACAGGGGCGCTGTTTTTT. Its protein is CASKGTGALFF. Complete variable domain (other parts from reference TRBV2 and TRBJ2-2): EPEVTQTPSHQVTQMGQEVILRCVPISNHLYFYWYRQILGQKVEFLVSFYNNEISEKSEIFDDQFSVERPDGSNFTLKIRSTKLEDSAMYFCASKGTGALFFGEGSRLTVL.